Given below is one TCR beta chain in context. The sample holds one count of this clonotype. The antigen it binds to is not known. No base-level quality is on record; no much larger clone is a single base apart. One read alone is a weak basis. This sample was included in a study of CD8 T cells in Susac syndrome (dated by TCRdb to the late 2010s). As for the study more broadly: Among the sequenced Susac syndrome patients, 5 or 6 had clinically active disease and eight were in clinical remission. At blood withdrawal, Susac syndrome patients were either therapy-naive, taking corticosteroids (in some cases with IVIg as well), or taking IVIg alone. Whether CD8+ T cell activation and differentiation in Susac syndrome was antigen driven was tested using repertoire sequencing. The clonality of the CD8+ T cell repertoire was compared across 12 healthy donors, roughly 14 Susac syndrome patients and around 16 multiple sclerosis patients.

RNA was extracted with the RNeasy kit and roughly 0.45 to 1 ug was reverse transcribed using random hexamers. TCR beta CDR3 regions were amplified with the immunoSEQ multiplex PCR assay covering 54 Vbeta and 13 Jbeta segments. To correct PCR amplification bias, a synthetic template baseline was used for both primer optimization and computational correction. The source study handled its data this way. Reads were annotated to V, D and J genes per IMGT and analyzed with immunoSEQ Analyzer, keeping only productive sequences. Clonality was computed as one minus Shannon entropy normalized by log2 of the number of productive unique sequences. For each patient and control, public and private clones were evaluated among the 100 most prevalent clones. Clones were defined as Susac-specific when absent from the healthy and MS cohorts, from fewer than 1,300 published viral clones and from other ImmuneACCESS disease sequences. In-frame beta chains were kept once TCRdb had trimmed the public reads at Q25 with fastp and called clones with MiXCR. Records with the same CDR3 protein are collapsed into one entry carrying the most frequent genes and DNA. TCRdb, rather than the study authors, made the V and J calls. This sample comprises 100,000 to 150,000 distinct CDR3 sequences, around 94% of them detected only once. The ten biggest clones cover 0.25% to 0.3% of the sample.

Here is what the overall study found, with its caveats: Clonal expansion was observed in Susac syndrome CD8+ repertoires, with the highest expansion in CD8+ TEMRA cells and greater expansion in clinically active than in remitting patients. The TCR sequencing and HLA analysis was acknowledged to have included a relatively small number of individuals. Roughly 15 and five Susac-specific public clones were found in the total CD8+ and CD8+ TEMRA repertoires, respectively.

Peripheral blood CD8+ and CD4+ T cells from healthy donors, Susac syndrome patients and multiple sclerosis patients were profiled by high-throughput TCR beta sequencing. The Susac syndrome patients fulfilled recently defined diagnostic criteria for definite or probable disease. Bulk CD8+ and CD4+ T cells were purified by magnetic negative isolation, whereas CD8+ TEMRA cells were enriched by FACS. Blood was collected in EDTA tubes and processed within 24 hours, with PBMCs isolated through density gradient centrifugation. PBMCs intended for TCR sequencing were cryopreserved in liquid nitrogen and thawed later in a water bath at 37 degrees C. The sorted or isolated CD4+, CD8+ and CD8+ TEMRA cells reached a purity of at least 90%. Trimming leaves V shorter by 1 base and J shorter by 8 bases, with the junction holding 9 bases beyond the gene matches. The CDR3, from cysteine to phenylalanine, totals 16 residues. Of the read, only the CDR3 DNA is kept; its 48 bases are in frame from base 1. CDR1 and CDR2, per the germline V gene, are MNHNS and SASEGT.

The sequence was collected from a human donor with Susac syndrome. The chain employs TRBV6-1 and TRBJ2-4, and 9 junctional nucleotides match TRBD1. Sequenced material: CD8+ T cells from PBMCs. The DNA sequence is given as TGTGCCAGCAGTGAAGGGACAGGGGCCCTAGGGTACATTCAGTACTTC. It encodes CASSEGTGALGYIQYF.